Following are 19 T cell receptor beta chains from one sample sequenced in a study of T cells in Graves' hyperthyroidism and ophthalmopathy. It was RNA transcripts that yielded the amplified TCR beta CDR3 regions. First-round RT-PCR with HTBI primers amplified the TCR CDR3 region. One entry per CDR3 protein results from TCRdb running MiXCR on the multiplex PCR reads. The sample lists roughly 380,000 distinct CDR3 sequences, approximately 14% occurring once. Sequencing input: blood. The receptor source for this set is a woman aged 60 to 75 with Graves' hyperthyroidism.

The rearrangement links TRBV27 to TRBJ1-4; D may be TRBD1 (5 bases). CDR1 is MNHEY and CDR2 is SMNVEV in the germline V gene (reference sequence). Trimming pared 7 bases from V and 10 bases from J, leaving 19 bases between. CDR3 size: 14 residues. The CDR3 reads CASTPGTLTGKLFF. The DNA of the CDR3 is TGTGCCAGCACGCCGGGGACTCTTACTGGAAAACTGTTTTTT. Full variable domain (remainder filled in from reference TRBV27 and TRBJ1-4): EAQVTQNPRYLITVTGKKLTVTCSQNMNHEYMSWYRQDPGLGLRQIYYSMNVEVTDKGDVPEGYKVSRKEKRNFPLILESPSPNQTSLYFCASTPGTLTGKLFFGSGTQLSVL.

This clonotype was recorded many times. This chain connects TRBV20-1 to TRBJ1-5, with a weak D call TRBD1 (5 bases). Trimming removed 4 bases from V and 11 bases from J, with 15 bases in between. The CDR3 sequence is 12 residues long. Germline loops: CDR1 DFQATT, CDR2 SNEGSKA (reference sequence). CDR3 loop: CSAKQGGLSQHF. The CDR3 coding sequence is TGCAGTGCTAAGCAGGGTGGATTGTCCCAGCATTTT.

Ten or more counts support this clonotype. The gene calls are TRBV30 and TRBJ2-7; D unresolved. The CDR3 length is 14 residues. Germline V gene data show CDR1 as GTSNPN and CDR2 as SVGIG (reference sequence). Trimming left V 0 bases short and J 2 bases short, with 11 bases between. The CDR3 bases are TGTGCCTGGAGTGTGGGTCTAGAACCCTACGAGCAGTACTTC. It yields the protein CAWSVGLEPYEQYF.

This clonotype was detected ten times or more. V and J are TRBV20-1 and TRBJ2-7; 8 bases are a match to TRBD2. V lost 6 bases to trimming and J lost 4 bases; unmatched junction nucleotides: 5. The CDR3 is 12 amino acids. Germline V gene sequence: CDR1 DFQATT, CDR2 SNEGSKA (reference sequence). The CDR3 reads CSAQREPYEQYF. In DNA form, the CDR3 reads TGCAGTGCACAGCGGGAGCCTTACGAGCAGTACTTC.

This clonotype occurred a few times. The chain recombines TRBV10-2 with TRBJ2-6, with D uncertain. Germline-derived CDR1 and CDR2 are WSHSY and SAAADI. The germline V and J ends were trimmed by 2 bases and 4 bases, with 12 bases remaining between them. The CDR3 contains 16 residues. The CDR3 region is CASSEARPSGANVLTF. CDR3 DNA: TGCGCCAGCAGTGAGGCGAGACCGAGCGGGGCCAACGTCCTGACTTTC.

This clonotype was detected many times. The chain is built from TRBV18 and TRBJ2-7; 10 bases agree with TRBD2. The CDR3 runs to 16 residues. J was trimmed by 3 bases and V by 0 bases; bases with no gene match: 5. From germline, CDR1 is KGHSH and CDR2 LQKENI. The CDR3 reads CASSPPTSSGSYEQYF. The CDR3, as DNA: TGTGCCAGCTCACCACCGACCTCTAGCGGGAGCTACGAGCAGTACTTC. The whole variable domain, remainder taken from reference TRBV18 and TRBJ2-7, is NAGVMQNPRHLVRRRGQEARLRCSPMKGHSHVYWYRQLPEEGLKFMVYLQKENIIDESGMPKERFSAEFPKEGPSILRIQQVVRGDSAAYFCASSPPTSSGSYEQYFGPGTRLTVT.

The table lists this clonotype with many counts. The chain joins TRBV12-3 or TRBV12-4 to TRBJ2-1; 10 bases are shared with TRBD2. V lost 10 bases, J lost 8 bases, and 14 bases stayed unmatched. The CDR3 consists of 15 residues. CDR3 in amino acids: CATKPGLAGVHEQFF. The DNA of the CDR3 is TGTGCCACTAAACCGGGGCTAGCGGGAGTTCATGAGCAGTTCTTC.

This clonotype showed up just a few times. V gene TRBV6-1 combines with J gene TRBJ2-7, with 7 bases matching TRBD1. Trimming at V came to 6 bases and at J to 0 bases, leaving 5 bases not matched to a gene. The germline V gene has CDR1 MNHNS and CDR2 SASEGT. The CDR3 extends over 14 amino acids. This chain's CDR3 is CASRIDRASYEQYF. The CDR3 DNA reads as TGTGCCAGCAGGATCGACAGGGCCTCCTACGAGCAGTACTTC.

This clonotype was observed a few times. The chain joins TRBV5-6 to TRBJ2-1, with 10 bases matching TRBD2. Germline CDR1 and CDR2: SGHDT and YYEEEE. This CDR3 comprises 16 residues. V shed 2 bases and J 4 bases; nucleotides not matched to a gene: 6. CDR3 sequence (DNA): TGTGCCAGCAGCTTCGGACTAGCGGTAAATTACAATGAGCAGTTCTTC. Amino acid sequence: CASSFGLAVNYNEQFF.

The sample holds many counts of this clonotype. The chain uses TRBV7-3 and TRBJ2-1; 8 bases agree with TRBD2. The CDR3 totals 15 residues. Germline CDR1 is SGHTA and CDR2 is FQGTGA. Trimming cost V 5 bases and J 6 bases; bases outside gene matches: 9. CDR3 loop: CASSISGAWGNEQFF. The CDR3 DNA reads TGTGCCAGCAGCATTAGCGGGGCCTGGGGCAATGAGCAGTTCTTC.

This clonotype was recorded at least ten times. The gene calls are TRBV2 and TRBJ1-2; D possibly corresponds to TRBD1 (5 bases). CDR3 length equals 12 residues. Germline CDR1 SNHLY, CDR2 FYNNEI. V gave up 2 bases and J gave up 6 bases, with 7 bases separating them. CDR3 loop: CASSEQGDGYTF. In DNA form, the CDR3 reads TGTGCCAGCAGTGAACAGGGTGATGGCTACACCTTC.

This clonotype was found many times. The chain is built from TRBV3-1 and TRBJ2-5; no clear D. Trimming cost V 2 bases and J 5 bases, with 6 bases left between them. The CDR3 spans 12 residues. Germline assignment: CDR1 LGHDT and CDR2 YNNKEL (reference sequence). DNA for the CDR3: TGTGCCAGCAGCCAACGTACGGAGACCCAGTACTTC. Translated, it gives CASSQRTETQYF.

The chain carries TRBV20-1 and TRBJ1-2; weak D call: TRBD1 (5 bases). Germline V gene data show CDR1 as DFQATT and CDR2 as SNEGSKA (reference sequence). V dropped 8 bases and J dropped 2 bases, with 15 bases sitting between them. CDR3 size: 13 residues. The CDR3 region is CSTDDSSNYGYTF. DNA for the CDR3: TGCAGTACTGACGACAGTTCGAACTATGGCTACACCTTC.

The rearrangement uses TRBV9 and TRBJ2-3; 11 nucleotides agree with TRBD2. CDR1 and CDR2 from the germline V gene are SGDLS and YYNGEE. Unmatched junction bases numbered 7, after V lost 1 base and J lost 3 bases. The CDR3 has 17 residues. DNA of the CDR3: TGTGCCAGCAGCGTATCCTCGACTAGCGGGGAGACAGATACGCAGTATTTT. Translation: CASSVSSTSGETDTQYF.

This clonotype was counted at least ten times. The V call is TRBV2, the J call TRBJ2-1, with D possibly matching TRBD2 (5 bases). The germline gives CDR1 SNHLY, CDR2 FYNNEI. V lost 3 bases and J lost 8, with 17 bases in between. The CDR3 consists of 15 residues. CDR3 nucleotide sequence: TGTGCCAGCAGTGACGGAGGCTCCAAGGTCGATGAGCAGTTCTTC. It encodes CASSDGGSKVDEQFF.

Turning to this clonotype: A read error may explain this, as a much larger clone is one base away. The V and J genes are TRBV7-3 and TRBJ2-1; 7 bases map to TRBD1. The CDR3 contains 15 residues. The V gene end was trimmed by 5 bases and the J gene end by 2 bases; junction bases not matched to a gene: 6. Germline CDR1 is SGHTA and CDR2 is FQGTGA. The CDR3 region has the DNA TGTGCCAGCAGCCCCCGGGACAGCCCCTACAATGAGCAGTTCTTC. Translation gives CASSPRDSPYNEQFF.

This clonotype was recorded a few times. A much larger clone sits a single nucleotide away, making a read error possible. The V call is TRBV27, the J call TRBJ2-3, with D hard to call. Germline-derived CDR1 and CDR2 are MNHEY and SMNVEV (reference sequence). CDR3 length: 14 residues. V lost 7 bases, J lost 0 bases, and 11 bases lay in between. CDR3: CASKPTLSTDTQYF. CDR3 in DNA: TGTGCCAGCAAACCAACTTTAAGCACAGATACGCAGTATTTT.

In this sample, this clonotype turned up many times. V gene TRBV20-1 combines with J gene TRBJ2-3; weak D call: TRBD2 (7 bases). CDR1 and CDR2 from the germline V gene are DFQATT and SNEGSKA (reference sequence). Trimming took 1 base from V and 4 from J, leaving 15 bases between them. This CDR3 comprises 15 residues. Written as DNA, the CDR3 is TGCAGTGCTAGAGTAAAAGGGGGGGCCTCAGATACGCAGTATTTT. Residues: CSARVKGGASDTQYF.

This clonotype was counted ten times or more. V gene TRBV28 combines with J gene TRBJ2-7; the D gene is possibly TRBD1 (6 bases). V was cut by 7 bases and J by 5 bases, with 15 bases left in between. The germline V gene has CDR1 MDHEN and CDR2 SYDVKM. The CDR3 contains 13 residues. For the CDR3, the DNA is TGTGCCAGCATGCCCGGACAGAGGAACGAGCAGTACTTC. Its translation is CASMPGQRNEQYF.